This T cell receptor beta chain was obtained from a study of blood T cell repertoires in COVID-19. This table comes from immunoSEQ multiplex PCR, and its TCRdb copy is limited to in-frame clones, with some not included. The sample includes around 8,000 clones, around nine tenths of them seen just once. A single count supports this clone. This CDR3 spans 12 amino acids. Trimming took off 6 bases at V and 5 bases at J, with 11 bases between the two ends. The germline CDR1 and CDR2 sequences are PRHDT and FYEKMQ (reference sequence). The clonotype comes from a human donor in a cohort sampled during active COVID-19. Source material: peripheral blood. The chain employs TRBV13 and TRBJ2-7, with a possible D match to TRBD1 (5 bases). The DNA of the CDR3 is TGTGCCAGCAGATATAGGGGCAACGAGCAGTACTTC. Protein sequence: CASRYRGNEQYF.